The 9 T cell receptor beta chains presented below share a single source sample, sequenced in a study of blood T cells in healthy people across ages. Primers used in a second PCR of roughly 7 to 11 cycles were a sample-barcoded 5' primer and a J-beta primer mix. MiXCR was run by TCRdb on the 5' RACE reads, yielding one entry per CDR3 protein. Seen here are hundreds of thousands of distinct CDR3 sequences, more than 40% observed once, and the top ten hold approximately 32%. The sample was blood. The receptor source for this set is a woman between 55 and 75 years old in good health.

The CDR3 DNA reads TGTGCCAGCAGCTCCCCTAGCGCCGGGTACTCCTACAATGAGCAGTTCTTC. Residues: CASSSPSAGYSYNEQFF. The chain employs TRBV7-9 and TRBJ2-1, with D maybe TRBD2 (6 bases). The germline V gene has CDR1 SEHNR and CDR2 FQNEAQ (reference sequence). The CDR3 runs to 17 residues. Between the trimmed V and J ends, which lost 4 bases and 0 bases, there was a span of 16 bases. Looking up the rest from reference TRBV7-9 and TRBJ2-1 gives the full variable domain: DTGVSQNPRHKITKRGQNVTFRCDPISEHNRLYWYRQTLGQGPEFLTYFQNEAQLEKSRLLSDRFSAERPKGSFSTLEIQRTEQGDSAMYLCASSSPSAGYSYNEQFFGPGTRLTVL.

V and J are TRBV4-3 and TRBJ1-2; TRBD1 agrees at 7 bases. The ends lost 1 base at V and 1 base at J; junction bases unmatched: 9. Per the germline V gene, CDR1 is LGHNA and CDR2 is YSLEER. The CDR3 runs to 17 residues. The CDR3 DNA reads as TGCGCCAGCAGCCAAGCGCCACAGGGGACCTTTAACTATGGCTACACCTTC. Encoded protein: CASSQAPQGTFNYGYTF.

The CDR3 is CASSTSTGTALNEQFF. The CDR3, as DNA: TGCGCCAGCAGCACATCGACAGGCACAGCCCTCAATGAGCAGTTCTTC. This chain joins TRBV5-1 and TRBJ2-1; D might be TRBD1 (6 bases). Germline V gene data show CDR1 as SGHRS and CDR2 as YFSETQ. Trimming left V 4 bases short and J 6 bases short, with 20 bases between. The CDR3 runs 16 residues.

The chain uses TRBV7-2 and TRBJ2-5, with TRBD2 as a possible D gene (5 bases). The V end lost 5 bases, the J end lost 2 bases, and 18 bases lay between the germline ends. This CDR3 has 16 residues. CDR1 SGHTA and CDR2 FQGNSA come from the germline V gene. As DNA, the CDR3 is TGTGCCAGCAGCCCCCTGGACTTACGAACTCAAGAGACCCAGTACTTC. Translated: CASSPLDLRTQETQYF.

The chain recombines TRBV5-1 with TRBJ2-5; 7 nucleotides agree with TRBD2. Per the germline V gene, CDR1 is SGHRS and CDR2 is YFSETQ. V was clipped by 5 bases and J by 11 bases; unmatched bases: 18. There are 15 residues in the CDR3. CDR3 nucleotide sequence: TGCGCCAGCAGGAACACGGGAGGATCCCACAATGAGCAGTACTTC. It specifies CASRNTGGSHNEQYF. Full variable domain (remainder filled in from reference TRBV5-1 and TRBJ2-5): KAGVTQTPRYLIKTRGQQVTLSCSPISGHRSVSWYQQTPGQGLQFLFEYFSETQRNKGNFPGRFSGRQFSNSRSEMNVSTLELGDSALYLCASRNTGGSHNEQYFGPGTRLLVL.

V and J are TRBV27 and TRBJ2-3; D perhaps matches TRBD2 (5 bases). The germline CDR1 and CDR2 sequences are MNHEY and SMNVEV (reference sequence). V lost 11 bases, J lost 3 bases, and 18 bases lay in between. The CDR3 length is 14 residues. This CDR3 is CAARATRGTDTQYF. DNA of the CDR3: TGTGCCGCAAGAGCGACCCGAGGGACAGATACGCAGTATTTT.

The chain combines TRBV6-1 with TRBJ2-1; 8 bases fit TRBD1. The CDR3 has 16 residues. CDR1 and CDR2 (germline): MNHNS, SASEGT. Unmatched junction bases numbered 11, after V lost 2 bases and J lost 8 bases. In nucleotides, the CDR3 is TGTGCCAGCAGTGAACTCAGGGGGCTTATGTGGGATGAGCAGTTCTTC. Translating gives CASSELRGLMWDEQFF.

The chain combines TRBV6-1 with TRBJ2-7; 7 positions agree with TRBD1. V dropped 10 bases and J dropped 2; count of bases not matched to a gene: 5. This CDR3 contains 12 residues. Germline V lookup: CDR1 MNHNS, CDR2 SASEGT. CDR3 sequence reads: CATQGQTYEQYF. The CDR3 nucleotides read TGTGCCACCCAGGGACAGACCTACGAGCAGTACTTC.

This chain connects TRBV4-2 to TRBJ2-5; 7 positions match TRBD1. Germline V lookup: CDR1 LGHNA, CDR2 YNFKEQ. V trimming: 4 bases; J trimming: 5 bases; junction bases outside the gene matches: 13. CDR3 length: 16 residues. CDR3 sequence (DNA): TGTGCCAGCAGCCTTACTCCGGGCCCCAGGGGGGAGACCCAGTACTTC. Translation gives CASSLTPGPRGETQYF.